The clone carrying this T cell receptor (beta chain) came up once. Its antigen is unknown. This sample is part of a study of OX40 agonist ivuxolimab in advanced cancers. Turning to the study itself: Patients received the agonistic anti-OX40 (CD134) antibody ivuxolimab. People who had prior anti-PD-1, anti-PD-L1 or anti-CTLA-4 therapy could take part, and under 45% had some.

Study observations and caveats: There were, on average, more expanded clones in CD8+ T cells than in CD4+.

The assay was immunoSEQ multiplex PCR, and TCRdb's table has in-frame clones only and misses some. The sample yields around 75,000 clones, 80% to 90% seen once. Deletions cut 2 bases from V and 6 bases from J, with 14 bases between. Germline values: CDR1 SGHVS, CDR2 FQNEAQ. The CDR3 loop spans 14 amino acids. The material was CD4+ or CD8+ T cells sorted from blood, obtained in a trial of the OX40 agonist ivuxolimab. V is TRBV7-8 and J is TRBJ2-7; the D gene is possibly TRBD1 (6 bases). The receptor was derived from an adult with an advanced solid tumor such as melanoma, head and neck, liver or kidney cancer. This CDR3 reads CASSLRRGFAEQYF. CDR3 sequence (DNA): TGTGCCAGCAGCTTACGCAGGGGTTTTGCCGAGCAGTACTTC.